This is a list of T cell receptor beta chains from one sample in a study of radiotherapy plus CTLA-4 blockade in lung cancer. TCRdb's copy holds only in-frame clones and misses some; the assay was immunoSEQ multiplex PCR. The top ten hold over 2% of the sample, which has roughly 110,000 clones, roughly 84% seen once. The material was peripheral blood, obtained from a patient treated with radiotherapy plus ipilimumab. Receptors originate from a human donor with non-small cell lung cancer that progressed on radiotherapy plus ipilimumab. Some clones in this sample may be carry-over from other donors' samples. Each CDR3 is given with its conserved first and last residue.

j_call v_call cdr3_aa
TRBJ2-3 TRBV7-2 CASSLVIYSNTDTQYF
TRBJ2-2 TRBV5-1 CASSSTGGVPGELFF
TRBJ2-2 TRBV21-1 CASSKPDKEWPPTPGELFF
TRBJ2-1 TRBV28 CASSLAGFGGGNEQFF
TRBJ2-7 TRBV7-8 CASRWTSGGHEQYF
TRBJ2-7 TRBV5-1 CASSSLPGQGGGEQYF
TRBJ2-7 TRBV7-8 CASSKTGTLTYEQYF
TRBJ2-7 TRBV15 CATSRDSLLGQGAISEQYF
TRBJ1-2 TRBV5-6 CASSINYLRDRGYTF
TRBJ1-3 TRBV4-3 CASSQEPLSSGNTIYF
TRBJ2-4 TRBV25-1 CASSEVGARAKNIQYF
TRBJ2-5 TRBV4-3 CASSQDSRAQETQYF
TRBJ1-5 TRBV6-5 CASSSGRGYDQPQHF
TRBJ2-1 TRBV7-2 CASSLPGGDEQFF
- TRBV6-1 CASSEVGHIPYEQYF